One sample yielded the 27 T cell receptor beta chains listed below, sequenced in a study of beta chain features in type 1 diabetes. Regarding the study as a whole: Type 1 diabetes patients had TCRB CDR3s that were shorter (moderately but significantly so) in all four CD4+ subsets.

Sequenced material consisted of expressed TCRB transcripts (all of the isolated RNA was reverse transcribed). TCRdb keeps only in-frame clones here, not all; method: immunoSEQ multiplex PCR. The repertoire holds 500,000 to 650,000 clones, with roughly an eighth as singletons. These receptors are not linked to any known antigen. Sequences were obtained from naive CD4+ T cells from blood. Receptors originate from a man younger than 40 with type 1 diabetes.

This clone was counted a few times. V gene TRBV28 combines with J gene TRBJ1-4; D perhaps matches TRBD1 (6 bases). V was pared by 5 bases and J by 4 bases, with 17 bases between. Per the germline V gene, CDR1 is MDHEN and CDR2 is SYDVKM. CDR3 length equals 16 residues. CDR3 DNA sequence: TGTGCCAGCAGTACCGGACAGCAAAGTCTTAATGAAAAACTGTTTTTT. It encodes CASSTGQQSLNEKLFF.

This clone appeared a few times. The J gene is TRBJ2-5, the V gene TRBV28, with D perhaps TRBD1 (6 bases). CDR3 length: 13 amino acids. The germline V gene encodes CDR1 MDHEN and CDR2 SYDVKM. The V end lost 2 bases, the J end lost 4 bases, and 8 bases lay between the germline ends. For the CDR3, the DNA is TGTGCCAGCAGTTTAGGGACAATAGAGACCCAGTACTTC. Encoded protein: CASSLGTIETQYF. Combining the CDR3 with reference TRBV28 and TRBJ2-5 gives the whole variable domain DVKVTQSSRYLVKRTGEKVFLECVQDMDHENMFWYRQDPGLGLRLIYFSYDVKMKEKGDIPEGYSVSREKKERFSLILESASTNQTSMYLCASSLGTIETQYFGPGTRLLVL.

This clone occurred a few times. The chain combines TRBV7-6 with TRBJ2-3; D is ambiguous. Trimming left V 3 bases short and J 1 base short, with 5 bases between. Germline assignment: CDR1 SGHVS and CDR2 FNYEAQ. This CDR3 comprises 13 residues. The DNA of the CDR3 is TGTGCCAGCAGCTTTACAGGCACAGATACGCAGTATTTT. This sequence encodes CASSFTGTDTQYF.

This clone was found a few times. V gene TRBV19 combines with J gene TRBJ1-3; TRBD1 matches 7 bases. J gave up 0 bases and V 6 bases, and 5 bases lay outside the gene matches. The CDR3 is made up of 15 amino acids. In germline, CDR1 is LNHDA, CDR2 SQIVND (reference sequence). The DNA for the CDR3 is TGTGCCAGTAGGGGCGACAGGGTCTCTGGAAACACCATATATTTT. Amino acids: CASRGDRVSGNTIYF.

This clone appeared a few times. The chain links TRBV7-9 to TRBJ2-2; D not certain. V dropped 3 bases and J dropped 1 base, with 6 bases sitting between them. The CDR3 sequence is 14 residues long. Germline CDR1 and CDR2: SEHNR and FQNEAQ (reference sequence). In nucleotides, the CDR3 is TGTGCCAGCAGCTTCGGAATGAACACCGGGGAGCTGTTTTTT. It yields the protein CASSFGMNTGELFF.

The chain employs TRBV6-5 and TRBJ2-1; tentative D call: TRBD1 (5 bases). The V gene's germline CDR1 is MNHEY and CDR2 SVGAGI. The CDR3 loop spans 13 amino acids. V was clipped by 2 bases and J by 10 bases, with 12 bases between them. The CDR3 sequence is CASSYPGLTEQFF. CDR3 DNA sequence: TGTGCCAGCAGTTACCCAGGGCTCACGGAGCAGTTCTTC.

The table lists this clone with a few counts. The chain has TRBV5-1 and TRBJ1-2; D unresolved. CDR3 length equals 13 residues. Trimming removed 5 bases from V and 4 bases from J, with 12 bases in between. Germline loops: CDR1 SGHRS, CDR2 YFSETQ. The CDR3 DNA reads TGCGCCAGCAGTAGGCCTAACAGCTATGGCTACACCTTC. The encoded protein is CASSRPNSYGYTF.

The genes are TRBV7-6 and TRBJ1-3, with D hard to call. This CDR3 has 14 residues. V shed 5 bases and J shed 0 bases, with 8 bases lying between them. CDR1 is SGHVS, CDR2 FNYEAQ, per germline. CDR3 in amino acids: CASSPQTSGNTIYF. The DNA of the CDR3 is TGTGCCAGCAGCCCACAGACCTCTGGAAACACCATATATTTT.

This sequence joins TRBV4-2 and TRBJ1-2; D is uncertain. Germline V gene sequence: CDR1 LGHNA, CDR2 YNFKEQ. Trimming removed 1 base from V and 3 bases from J, with 21 bases in between. The CDR3 extends over 18 amino acids. DNA of the CDR3: TGTGCCAGCAGCCAAGTCCTACGTTGGGGAAGGGCCCACTATGGCTACACCTTC. Translation: CASSQVLRWGRAHYGYTF.

The gene calls are TRBV5-1 and TRBJ1-5; TRBD1 aligns across 9 bases. With V trimmed by 3 bases and J by 4 bases, 2 bases remained unmatched. Germline V gene lookup returns CDR1 SGHRS and CDR2 YFSETQ. The CDR3 length is 14 residues. The CDR3 loop reads CASSYGTGNQPQHF. The CDR3 coding sequence is TGCGCCAGCAGCTACGGGACAGGGAATCAGCCCCAGCATTTT.

The gene calls are TRBV5-6 and TRBJ2-7; D not certain. V was pared by 2 bases and J by 5 bases, with 5 bases between. From germline, CDR1 is SGHDT and CDR2 YYEEEE. The CDR3 consists of 11 residues. CDR3 DNA: TGTGCCAGCAGCTTTACCGACGAGCAGTACTTC. Encoded protein: CASSFTDEQYF.

J is TRBJ1-3 and V is TRBV7-2, with TRBD1 identical over 9 bases. The germline CDR1 and CDR2 sequences are SGHTA and FQGNSA. J gave up 2 bases and V 3 bases, and 2 bases lay outside the gene matches. CDR3 length: 15 amino acids. CDR3: CASSFTGGAGNTIYF. CDR3 coding DNA: TGTGCCAGCAGCTTTACAGGGGGCGCTGGAAACACCATATATTTT.

This clone has more than one count but fewer than ten. The CDR3 bases are TGTGCCAGCAGCTTTACAGGGCCGGATCAGCCCCAGCATTTT. Amino acids: CASSFTGPDQPQHF. V gene TRBV7-9 combines with J gene TRBJ1-5, with D perhaps matching TRBD1 (6 bases). CDR3 length equals 14 residues. V gave up 3 bases and J gave up 5 bases, with 11 bases separating them. The germline gives CDR1 SEHNR, CDR2 FQNEAQ (reference sequence).

This rearrangement joins TRBV27 to TRBJ1-2; tentatively, D is TRBD1 (6 bases). The germline gives CDR1 MNHEY, CDR2 SMNVEV (reference sequence). Trimming removed 3 bases from V and 2 bases from J, with 13 bases in between. This CDR3 contains 15 residues. The CDR3 protein is CASSFMGAANYGYTF. The DNA of the CDR3 is TGTGCCAGCAGTTTTATGGGGGCGGCCAACTATGGCTACACCTTC.

This clone was seen only a few times. The rearrangement links TRBV5-1 to TRBJ2-5; TRBD1 is a possible D gene (5 bases). The V gene's germline CDR1 is SGHRS and CDR2 YFSETQ. Trimming took 3 bases from V and 5 from J, leaving 17 bases between them. The CDR3 loop spans 15 amino acids. CDR3 in DNA: TGCGCCAGCAGCTCGATGGACATCAGAAAGGAGACCCAGTACTTC. Translating gives CASSSMDIRKETQYF.

The table lists this clone with a few counts. J is TRBJ2-3 and V is TRBV7-2; tentative D call: TRBD1 (5 bases). Germline CDR1 and CDR2: SGHTA and FQGNSA. V lost 5 bases and J 4 bases, leaving 7 bases between the germline ends. The CDR3 sequence is 12 residues long. The CDR3 loop reads CASSRQSDTQYF. The CDR3, as DNA: TGTGCCAGCAGCCGACAGTCAGATACGCAGTATTTT.

The chain has TRBV18 and TRBJ2-3; 10 bases are a match to TRBD2. This CDR3 is 15 amino acids long. With 1 base clipped from V and 4 bases from J, the junction kept 2 bases outside the gene matches. Germline V gene sequence: CDR1 KGHSH, CDR2 LQKENI. The CDR3 region has the DNA TGTGCCAGCTCACCACTGAGCGGGGGGGCAGATACGCAGTATTTT. As protein: CASSPLSGGADTQYF.

For the CDR3, the DNA is TGCGCCAGCAGTCGGCCGACTGGGACAGGGGGTATGAACACTGAAGCTTTCTTT. It translates to CASSRPTGTGGMNTEAFF. The gene calls are TRBV23-1 and TRBJ1-1, with 11 bases that match TRBD1. TRBV23-1 is given ORF status, its function remaining uncertain. The V segment lost 4 bases and the J segment 0 bases; nucleotides outside the gene matches: 10. CDR3 length: 18 amino acids.

This clone showed up just a few times. The V call is TRBV7-2, the J call TRBJ2-3, with 9 bases identical to TRBD1. V lost 6 bases, J lost 7 bases, and 17 bases stayed unmatched. Germline CDR1 is SGHTA and CDR2 is FQGNSA. The CDR3 has 17 residues. The DNA of the CDR3 is TGTGCCAGCAGTTCGGCCCTCCGGGACAGGGAATTACATACGCAGTATTTT. Protein sequence: CASSSALRDRELHTQYF.

This clone has more than one count but fewer than ten. The CDR3 coding sequence is TGTGCCAGCAGTGAATCGACAGGGAGGGTGTCAGATACGCAGTATTTT. It is translated as CASSESTGRVSDTQYF. This rearrangement joins TRBV25-1 to TRBJ2-3; possibly TRBD1 or TRBD2 for D (7 bases each). Trimming pared 1 base from V and 4 bases from J, leaving 15 bases between. Germline V gene sequence: CDR1 MGHDK, CDR2 SYGVNS. The CDR3 consists of 16 residues.

This clone showed up just a few times. At one boundary the junction diverges from the germline segment, which might be a read error. The genes are TRBV27 and TRBJ1-3, with 7 bases identical to TRBD1. The CDR3 loop spans 17 amino acids. Germline V gives CDR1 MNHEY, CDR2 SMNVEV (reference sequence). Written as DNA, the CDR3 is TGTGCCAGCAGTCTATCCCGTCCAGGGGGCTCTGGAAACACCATATATTTT. Its translation is CASSLSRPGGSGNTIYF.

V usage is TRBV2 and J usage is TRBJ1-3; D uncertain. The ends were cut back, 11 bases at V and 0 bases at J, with 17 bases in the middle. From germline, CDR1 is SNHLY and CDR2 FYNNEI. CDR3 size: 15 residues. The CDR3: CACNRRRNSGNTIYF. CDR3 bases: TGTGCCTGCAATAGAAGGCGAAACTCTGGAAACACCATATATTTT. Together with reference TRBV2 and TRBJ1-3, the CDR3 gives the full variable domain: EPEVTQTPSHQVTQMGQEVILRCVPISNHLYFYWYRQILGQKVEFLVSFYNNEISEKSEIFDDQFSVERPDGSNFTLKIRSTKLEDSAMYFCACNRRRNSGNTIYFGEGSWLTVV.

A few counts support this clone. The J gene is TRBJ2-6, the V gene TRBV15; 7 bases align to TRBD1. The J segment lost 2 bases and the V segment lost 1 base, leaving 2 bases of the junction unmatched. The CDR3 is made up of 16 amino acids. In germline, CDR1 is LNHNV, CDR2 YYDKDF (reference sequence). CDR3 region: CATSRGQGTGANVLTF. The CDR3, as DNA: TGTGCCACCAGCAGAGGACAGGGAACTGGGGCCAACGTCCTGACTTTC.

V and J are TRBV11-2 and TRBJ2-1; 7 bases agree with TRBD2. Germline values: CDR1 SGHAT, CDR2 FQNNGV. Losses at the gene ends were 8 bases for V and 9 bases for J; bases not matched to a gene: 4. The CDR3 contains 11 residues. CDR3 nucleotide sequence: TGTGCCAGCTTAAGCGGGGCTGAGCAGTTCTTC. It yields the protein CASLSGAEQFF.

V usage is TRBV2 and J usage is TRBJ1-2; 8 bases agree with TRBD1. V shed 5 bases and J 4 bases; nucleotides not matched to a gene: 3. Germline V gene sequence: CDR1 SNHLY, CDR2 FYNNEI. This CDR3 has 13 residues. Here the CDR3 reads CASSTDRVYGYTF. The DNA for the CDR3 is TGTGCCAGCAGTACGGACAGGGTCTATGGCTACACCTTC.

The chain joins TRBV7-2 to TRBJ2-1, with 9 nucleotides matching TRBD1. CDR3 length equals 15 residues. CDR1 is SGHTA and CDR2 is FQGNSA in the germline V gene. With V trimmed by 3 bases and J by 4 bases, 4 bases remained unmatched. CDR3 nucleotide sequence: TGTGCCAGCAGCTTGGGGGGACAGGGATACAATGAGCAGTTCTTC. Its translation: CASSLGGQGYNEQFF.

This rearrangement joins TRBV5-4 to TRBJ2-3, with a possible D match to TRBD1 (6 bases). Germline V gene data show CDR1 as SGHNT and CDR2 as YYREEE (reference sequence). The ends were cut back, 1 base at V and 3 bases at J, with 15 bases in the middle. CDR3 length equals 16 residues. The CDR3 is CASSLPGARSTDTQYF. As DNA, the CDR3 is TGTGCCAGCAGCTTGCCAGGGGCAAGATCGACAGATACGCAGTATTTT.